The 31 T cell receptor beta chains below come from one sample, sequenced in a study of radiotherapy plus CTLA-4 blockade in lung cancer (dated by TCRdb to the late 2010s). The method behind the library was the immunoSEQ multiplex PCR assay. In TCRdb, the immuneACCESS table is reduced to in-frame sequences with V and J assigned. These tables do not hold every clone; where another copy was compared, an unresolved V gene accounts for under half, and the others remain unexplained. This sample is represented by 42,000 or so clones; nearly 80% of them were singletons. In total, the top ten clones hold 23% of the sample. This specimen consisted of peripheral blood, obtained from a patient treated with radiotherapy plus ipilimumab. The receptor set was obtained from a human donor with non-small cell lung cancer that progressed on radiotherapy plus ipilimumab.

This clone was counted ten times or more. This chain uses TRBV4-1 with TRBJ1-2, with D uncertain. Germline V gene lookup returns CDR1 MGHRA and CDR2 YSYEKL. The CDR3 loop spans 12 amino acids. V lost 0 bases and J lost 8, with 7 bases in between. CDR3 bases: TGCGCCAGCAGCCAAGATAGTCCGGGCTACACCTTC. This translates into CASSQDSPGYTF.

The V and J genes are TRBV25-1 and TRBJ1-2, with a possible D match to TRBD1 (6 bases). Germline assignment: CDR1 MGHDK and CDR2 SYGVNS. This CDR3 spans 13 amino acids. Trimming took 6 bases from V and 6 from J, leaving 14 bases between them. The CDR3 protein is CASSHDRSNGYTF. The CDR3 nucleotides read TGTGCCAGCAGCCATGACAGGTCGAATGGCTACACCTTC.

V usage is TRBV6-5 and J usage is TRBJ1-3, with 7 bases matching TRBD1. The CDR3 has 15 residues. The ends lost 2 bases at V and 3 bases at J; junction bases unmatched: 4. Germline values: CDR1 MNHEY, CDR2 SVGAGI. For the CDR3, the DNA is TGTGCCAGCAGTTACGACAGGGCTGGTGGAAACACCATATATTTT. Its translation: CASSYDRAGGNTIYF.

The rearrangement links TRBV7-9 to TRBJ2-3; D call uncertain. Deletions cut 3 bases from V and 1 base from J, with 5 bases between. The CDR3 loop spans 13 amino acids. CDR1 is SEHNR and CDR2 is FQNEAQ in the germline V gene (reference sequence). In DNA, the CDR3 is TGTGCCAGCAGCTTTTCGGGCACAGATACGCAGTATTTT. This translates into CASSFSGTDTQYF. The variable domain in full, with the rest retrieved from reference TRBV7-9 and TRBJ2-3, is DTGVSQNPRHKITKRGQNVTFRCDPISEHNRLYWYRQTLGQGPEFLTYFQNEAQLEKSRLLSDRFSAERPKGSFSTLEIQRTEQGDSAMYLCASSFSGTDTQYFGPGTRLTVL.

The chain combines TRBV5-1 with TRBJ2-7, with 7 bases aligning to TRBD1. Germline V lookup: CDR1 SGHRS, CDR2 YFSETQ. V shed 5 bases, J shed 2 bases, and the junction held 4 bases outside the gene matches. The CDR3 length is 13 residues. CDR3 coding DNA: TGCGCCAGCAGTTCGACAGGGCCCTACGAGCAGTACTTC. It yields the protein CASSSTGPYEQYF.

The chain uses TRBV14 and TRBJ2-5; D is unclear. V was clipped by 3 bases and J by 4 bases, with 15 bases between them. This CDR3 spans 15 amino acids. The germline V gene encodes CDR1 SGHDN and CDR2 FVKESK. This CDR3 reads CASSQGITVGETQYF. In DNA, the CDR3 is TGTGCCAGCAGCCAGGGCATAACGGTTGGAGAGACCCAGTACTTC. Based on the CDR3 plus reference TRBV14 and TRBJ2-5, the full variable domain is EAGVTQFPSHSVIEKGQTVTLRCDPISGHDNLYWYRRVMGKEIKFLLHFVKESKQDESGMPNNRFLAERTGGTYSTLKVQPAELEDSGVYFCASSQGITVGETQYFGPGTRLLVL.

V is TRBV15 and J is TRBJ2-5; a possible D gene is TRBD2 (5 bases). Germline V gives CDR1 LNHNV, CDR2 YYDKDF (reference sequence). Trimming removed 11 bases at V and 5 bases at J, with 18 bases between. The CDR3 runs to 13 residues. For the CDR3, the DNA is TGTGCCGCCTCGCGGGCCCCTTGGGAGACCCAGTACTTC. It is translated as CAASRAPWETQYF.

The J gene is TRBJ2-7, the V gene TRBV27; 13 bases agree with TRBD2. The CDR3 has 13 residues. Germline V lookup: CDR1 MNHEY, CDR2 SMNVEV (reference sequence). J lost 12 bases, V lost 6 bases, and 8 bases had no gene match. CDR3 sequence (DNA): TGTGCCAGCAGAGCGACTAGCGGGAGGAGTTTGTACTTC. This sequence encodes CASRATSGRSLYF.

The CDR3 nucleotides read TGTGCCAGCAGGGCCGCACCCGGGATCGAGCAGTACTTC. It specifies CASRAAPGIEQYF. The chain couples TRBV7-3 to TRBJ2-7, with D maybe TRBD2 (5 bases). V was pared by 6 bases and J by 6 bases, with 15 bases between. This CDR3 contains 13 residues. Germline CDR1 reads SGHTA; CDR2 reads FQGTGA.

This clone was seen only a few times. The chain has TRBV29-1 and TRBJ2-2; D not certain. Trimming removed 4 bases at V and 3 bases at J, with 6 bases between. In germline, CDR1 is SQVTM, CDR2 ANQGSEA. CDR3 length equals 12 residues. The CDR3 spells CSVVTHTGELFF. The CDR3 DNA is TGCAGCGTTGTGACTCACACCGGGGAGCTGTTTTTT.

The chain joins TRBV6-5 to TRBJ2-1, with 13 bases lining up with TRBD2. This CDR3 has 15 amino acids. Germline V gene sequence: CDR1 MNHEY, CDR2 SVGAGI. V lost 2 bases, J lost 7 bases, and 2 bases stayed unmatched. CDR3 sequence: CASSYGTSGKNEQFF. The CDR3 nucleotides read TGTGCCAGCAGTTACGGGACTAGCGGGAAAAATGAGCAGTTCTTC.

The genes are TRBV11-2 and TRBJ2-6, with TRBD1 matching 7 bases. The length of the CDR3 is 16 residues. Trimming at V came to 5 bases and at J to 4 bases, leaving 8 bases not matched to a gene. The germline gives CDR1 SGHAT, CDR2 FQNNGV. The CDR3 bases are TGTGCCAGCAGCCCCTTTGACAGGGCGGGGGCCAACGTCCTGACTTTC. This encodes CASSPFDRAGANVLTF.

The V gene is TRBV18, the J gene TRBJ2-7; D is perhaps TRBD2 (7 bases). The V end was cut by 6 bases, the J end by 6 bases, with 18 bases between. The CDR3 loop spans 14 amino acids. The germline gives CDR1 KGHSH, CDR2 LQKENI. The CDR3 sequence is CASSEGGSGREQYF. CDR3 nucleotide sequence: TGTGCCAGCTCGGAGGGGGGGTCAGGGCGCGAGCAGTACTTC.

In the case of this clone: Here the CDR3 omits its conserved ending phenylalanine or tryptophan, so a read error is the likely source. V is TRBV2 and J is TRBJ1-2, with 7 bases identical to TRBD1. Germline lookup yields CDR1 SNHLY and CDR2 FYNNEI. The V segment lost 3 bases and the J segment 5 bases; nucleotides outside the gene matches: 6. The CDR3 has 14 amino acids. CDR3 nucleotide sequence: TGTGCCAGCAGTGAGACAGGGCCCCTGTATGGCTACACCCTC. It specifies CASSETGPLYGYTL.

The genes are TRBV10-3 and TRBJ2-5, with 11 bases that match TRBD2. The CDR3 has 15 residues. Germline CDR1 is ENHRY and CDR2 is SYGVKD. V shed 4 bases and J 5 bases; nucleotides not matched to a gene: 6. CDR3 sequence reads: CAISASGGLRETQYF. The CDR3 bases are TGTGCCATCAGTGCTAGCGGGGGGTTGAGGGAGACCCAGTACTTC.

This rearrangement joins TRBV18 to TRBJ1-4; D gene unclear. The CDR3 runs 15 residues. Trimming cost V 2 bases and J 8 bases, with 15 bases left between them. CDR1 is KGHSH, CDR2 LQKENI, per germline. CDR3 sequence reads: CASSPTDGGKEKLFF. The CDR3 DNA reads TGTGCCAGCTCACCAACGGACGGAGGGAAGGAAAAACTGTTTTTT.

The V gene is TRBV7-6, the J gene TRBJ1-1, with D possibly matching TRBD1 (5 bases). V was shortened by 6 bases and J by 4 bases, with 12 bases between the two germline ends. The CDR3 has 13 amino acids. Germline CDR1 is SGHVS and CDR2 is FNYEAQ. The CDR3 loop reads CASRLSGGTEAFF. In DNA form, the CDR3 reads TGTGCCAGCAGACTCTCCGGGGGCACTGAAGCTTTCTTT.

This chain links TRBV4-2 with TRBJ2-1, with TRBD2 matching 7 bases. Unmatched junction bases numbered 14, after V lost 6 bases and J lost 15 bases. Per the germline V gene, CDR1 is LGHNA and CDR2 is YNFKEQ. The CDR3 totals 13 residues. CDR3 coding DNA: TGTGCCAGCAGGGAAACTAGCGATTTAATCCCGTTCTTC. Amino acid sequence: CASRETSDLIPFF.

The chain employs TRBV19 and TRBJ1-6; D ambiguous. In germline, CDR1 is LNHDA, CDR2 SQIVND (reference sequence). The CDR3 extends over 15 amino acids. V gave up 9 bases and J gave up 3 bases, with 15 bases separating them. The CDR3 is CASTPGGIYNSPLHF. The CDR3 nucleotides are TGTGCCAGCACACCGGGAGGGATCTATAATTCACCCCTCCACTTT.

CDR3 loop: CASSPTVSGANVLTF. The CDR3 DNA is TGCGCCAGCAGCCCGACAGTTTCTGGGGCCAACGTCCTGACTTTC. The chain combines TRBV5-1 with TRBJ2-6, with D possibly being TRBD1 (5 bases). CDR3 length equals 15 residues. The ends were cut back, 4 bases at V and 1 base at J, with 9 bases in the middle. Germline CDR1 is SGHRS and CDR2 is YFSETQ.

This clone was picked up many times. The chain joins TRBV29-1 to TRBJ1-4; 12 positions match TRBD1. From germline, CDR1 is SQVTM and CDR2 ANQGSEA. Trimming removed 2 bases from V and 10 bases from J; junction bases left unmatched: 5. CDR3 size: 14 residues. The CDR3, as DNA: TGCAGCGTTGAATTAGGGACAGGGGGCGGAAAACTGTTTTTT. Residues: CSVELGTGGGKLFF.

This clone turned up a few times. This chain links TRBV6-1 with TRBJ2-2; tentative D call: TRBD1 (6 bases). Per germline, CDR1 MNHNS and CDR2 SASEGT. V lost 2 bases and J 3 bases, leaving 10 bases between the germline ends. The CDR3 spans 15 residues. The CDR3 protein is CASSERTAYTGELFF. For the CDR3, the DNA is TGTGCCAGCAGTGAAAGGACAGCCTACACCGGGGAGCTGTTTTTT.

This clone was recorded a few times. This chain joins TRBV18 and TRBJ2-7; 7 nucleotides line up with TRBD2. J gave up 7 bases and V 6 bases, and 21 bases lay outside the gene matches. CDR1 is KGHSH and CDR2 is LQKENI in the germline V gene. The CDR3 has 17 amino acids. CDR3 sequence reads: CASSQGGGGSTPREQYF. The CDR3 nucleotides read TGTGCCAGCTCCCAAGGTGGCGGGGGTTCAACTCCACGGGAGCAGTACTTC.

The gene calls are TRBV7-2 and TRBJ1-2, with 10 positions matching TRBD1. This CDR3 has 15 residues. CDR1 is SGHTA and CDR2 is FQGNSA in the germline V gene. V lost 5 bases and J lost 3; bases outside the gene matches: 6. CDR3 loop: CASSPRQGAHYGYTF. CDR3 DNA sequence: TGTGCCAGCAGCCCCAGACAGGGGGCACACTATGGCTACACCTTC.

The rearrangement uses TRBV14 and TRBJ1-2; 12 positions match TRBD1. CDR1 SGHDN and CDR2 FVKESK come from the germline V gene. V shed 3 bases and J 6 bases; nucleotides not matched to a gene: 5. The CDR3 is 15 amino acids. The CDR3 sequence: CASSHPGQGADGYTF. CDR3 sequence (DNA): TGTGCCAGCAGCCACCCGGGACAGGGGGCAGATGGCTACACCTTC.

This clone appeared a few times. The genes are TRBV4-3 and TRBJ1-1; the D gene is possibly TRBD1 (5 bases). Looked up from germline, CDR1 is LGHNA and CDR2 is YSLEER. CDR3 length: 16 amino acids. Trimming took off 0 bases at V and 3 bases at J, with 14 bases between the two ends. The CDR3 sequence: CASSQETQGWDTEAFF. The CDR3 nucleotides read TGCGCCAGCAGCCAAGAAACCCAGGGATGGGACACTGAAGCTTTCTTT.

This chain uses TRBV28 with TRBJ1-6; tentatively, D is TRBD1 (6 bases). With 4 bases removed from V and 4 bases from J, the gap between germline ends came to 8 bases. The length of the CDR3 is 14 residues. Germline-derived CDR1 and CDR2 are MDHEN and SYDVKM. The DNA for the CDR3 is TGTGCCAGCAGTTCCACAGGGTATAATTCACCCCTCCACTTT. Encoded protein: CASSSTGYNSPLHF.

This chain joins TRBV5-6 and TRBJ2-1, with TRBD1 matching 8 bases. The CDR3 is 17 amino acids. Per the germline V gene, CDR1 is SGHDT and CDR2 is YYEEEE. V shed 3 bases and J 8 bases; nucleotides not matched to a gene: 16. The CDR3 loop reads CASSSRARDRHWDEQFF. In nucleotides, the CDR3 is TGTGCCAGCAGCTCACGGGCCCGGGACAGGCATTGGGATGAGCAGTTCTTC.

The chain combines TRBV7-2 with TRBJ2-5; 10 nucleotides line up with TRBD1. J was trimmed by 3 bases and V by 1 base; bases with no gene match: 5. The CDR3 extends over 16 amino acids. Germline CDR1 is SGHTA and CDR2 is FQGNSA. CDR3 sequence reads: CASSLVLGTGEETQYF. The DNA for the CDR3 is TGTGCCAGCAGCTTAGTATTGGGGACAGGGGAAGAGACCCAGTACTTC.

The genes are TRBV10-3 and TRBJ1-2; weak D call: TRBD1 (6 bases). Trimming removed 0 bases from V and 4 bases from J, with 9 bases in between. Germline CDR1 is ENHRY and CDR2 is SYGVKD. The CDR3 is made up of 14 amino acids. The CDR3 loop is CAISESSGVYGYTF. CDR3 coding DNA: TGTGCCATCAGTGAGTCGTCAGGGGTCTATGGCTACACCTTC.

This chain links TRBV6-5 with TRBJ2-7; D perhaps matches TRBD2 (5 bases). CDR1 and CDR2 (germline): MNHEY, SVGAGI. CDR3 length equals 14 residues. Trimming stripped 0 bases from V and 6 bases from J, with 12 bases between. The CDR3 nucleotides read TGTGCCAGCAGTTACTCCCACTCGGCGGGCGAGCAGTACTTC. It codes for CASSYSHSAGEQYF.